This T cell receptor beta chain was obtained from a study of CD8+ T cells in alopecia areata. Overall study context: Twice daily, treated patients received 5 to 10 mg of oral tofacitinib. Study-wide results and limits: Scalp data also include sequences from resident alphabeta T cells of normal skin. Across lesional scalp, and particularly alopecia totalis/universalis, clonality surpassed that of normal scalp.

Specified treatment: oral pan-JAK inhibitor, 5-10 mg twice daily. Extracted RNA was reverse transcribed into cDNA, the sequencing template. This table comes from immunoSEQ multiplex PCR, and its TCRdb copy is limited to in-frame clones, with some not included. The sample records approximately 100,000 clones, just under 60% being singletons. The CDR3 length is 15 residues. Germline V gene lookup returns CDR1 SGHNT and CDR2 YYREEE (reference sequence). V shed 3 bases, J shed 5 bases, and the junction held 8 bases outside the gene matches. Note on this clone: Its antigen remains unknown.

This TCR derives from a human donor with alopecia areata. J is TRBJ2-7 and V is TRBV5-4; 10 bases line up with TRBD1. Sequences were derived from CD8+ T cells sorted from blood, sampled between weeks 55 and 65, from a patient treated with tofacitinib. The CDR3 region has the DNA TGTGCCAGCAGCTCCCCGGGACAGGGGTTCGACGAGCAGTACTTC. Translating it yields CASSSPGQGFDEQYF.